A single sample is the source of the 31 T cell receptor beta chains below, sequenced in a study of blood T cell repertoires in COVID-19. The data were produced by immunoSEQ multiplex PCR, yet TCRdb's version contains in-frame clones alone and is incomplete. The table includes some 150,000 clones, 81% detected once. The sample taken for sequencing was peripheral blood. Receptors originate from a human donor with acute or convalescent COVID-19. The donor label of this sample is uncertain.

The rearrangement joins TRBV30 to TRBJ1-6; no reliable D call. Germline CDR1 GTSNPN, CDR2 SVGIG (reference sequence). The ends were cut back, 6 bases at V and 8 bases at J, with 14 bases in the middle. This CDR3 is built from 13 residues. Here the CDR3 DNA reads TGTGCCTGTTCCGGCGGGCTAGATTCACCCCTCCACTTT. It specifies CACSGGLDSPLHF.

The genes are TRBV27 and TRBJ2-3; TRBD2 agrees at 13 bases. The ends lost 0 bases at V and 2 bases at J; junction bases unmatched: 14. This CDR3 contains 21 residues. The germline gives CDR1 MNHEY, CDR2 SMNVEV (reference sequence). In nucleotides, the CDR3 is TGTGCCAGCAGTTTATCCGCCGGACAGGAGGGACTAGCGGGGAACACAGATACGCAGTATTTT. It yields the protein CASSLSAGQEGLAGNTDTQYF.

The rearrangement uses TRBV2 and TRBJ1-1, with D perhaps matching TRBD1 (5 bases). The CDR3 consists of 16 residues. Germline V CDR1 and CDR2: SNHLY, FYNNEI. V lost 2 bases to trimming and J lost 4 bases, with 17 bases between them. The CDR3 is CASSEQALGGSTEAFF. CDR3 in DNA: TGTGCCAGCAGTGAACAGGCCCTGGGGGGTAGCACTGAAGCTTTCTTT. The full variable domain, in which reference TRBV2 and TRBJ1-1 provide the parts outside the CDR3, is EPEVTQTPSHQVTQMGQEVILRCVPISNHLYFYWYRQILGQKVEFLVSFYNNEISEKSEIFDDQFSVERPDGSNFTLKIRSTKLEDSAMYFCASSEQALGGSTEAFFGQGTRLTVV.

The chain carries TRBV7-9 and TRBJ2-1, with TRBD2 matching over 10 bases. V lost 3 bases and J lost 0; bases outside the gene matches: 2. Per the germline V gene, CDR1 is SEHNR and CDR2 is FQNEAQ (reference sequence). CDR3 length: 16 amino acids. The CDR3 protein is CASSLGLASSYNEQFF. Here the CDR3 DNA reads TGTGCCAGCAGCTTGGGACTAGCGAGCTCCTACAATGAGCAGTTCTTC.

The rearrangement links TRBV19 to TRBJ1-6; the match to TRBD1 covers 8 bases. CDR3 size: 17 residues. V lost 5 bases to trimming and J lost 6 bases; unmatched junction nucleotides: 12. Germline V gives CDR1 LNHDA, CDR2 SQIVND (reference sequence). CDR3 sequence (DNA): TGTGCCAGTAGTTCTTCAGGGGGCAGAGTTCCTAATTCACCCCTCCACTTT. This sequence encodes CASSSSGGRVPNSPLHF.

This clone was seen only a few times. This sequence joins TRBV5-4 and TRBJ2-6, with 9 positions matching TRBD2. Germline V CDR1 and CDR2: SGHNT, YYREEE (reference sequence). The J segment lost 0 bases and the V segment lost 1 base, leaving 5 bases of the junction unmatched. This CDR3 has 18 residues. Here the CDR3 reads CASSLKSGGYSGANVLTF. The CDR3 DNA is TGTGCCAGCAGCTTGAAAAGCGGGGGGTACTCTGGGGCCAACGTCCTGACTTTC.

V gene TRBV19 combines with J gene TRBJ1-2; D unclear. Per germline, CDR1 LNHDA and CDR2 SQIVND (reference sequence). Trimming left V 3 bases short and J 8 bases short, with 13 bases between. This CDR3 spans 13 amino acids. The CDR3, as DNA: TGTGCCAGTAGTATTGACCGGTACAGAGGCTACACCTTC. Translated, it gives CASSIDRYRGYTF. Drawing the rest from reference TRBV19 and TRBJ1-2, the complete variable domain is DGGITQSPKYLFRKEGQNVTLSCEQNLNHDAMYWYRQDPGQGLRLIYYSQIVNDFQKGDIAEGYSVSREKKESFPLTVTSAQKNPTAFYLCASSIDRYRGYTFGSGTRLTVV.

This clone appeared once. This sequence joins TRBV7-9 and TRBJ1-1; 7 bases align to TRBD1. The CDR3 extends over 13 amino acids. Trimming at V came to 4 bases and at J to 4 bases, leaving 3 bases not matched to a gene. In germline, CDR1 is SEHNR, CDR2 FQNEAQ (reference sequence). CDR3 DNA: TGTGCCAGCAGCTCACAGGGGTCCACTGAAGCTTTCTTT. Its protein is CASSSQGSTEAFF.

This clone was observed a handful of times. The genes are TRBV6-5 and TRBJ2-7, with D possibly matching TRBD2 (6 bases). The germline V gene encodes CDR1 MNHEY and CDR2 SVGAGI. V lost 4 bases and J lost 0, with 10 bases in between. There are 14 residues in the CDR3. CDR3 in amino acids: CASSLGGFSYEQYV. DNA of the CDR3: TGTGCCAGCAGTTTGGGGGGATTCTCCTACGAGCAGTACGTC.

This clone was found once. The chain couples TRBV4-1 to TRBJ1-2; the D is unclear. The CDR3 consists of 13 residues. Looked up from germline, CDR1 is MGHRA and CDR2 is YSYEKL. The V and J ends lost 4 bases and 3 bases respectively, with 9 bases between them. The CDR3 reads CASSPREDYGYTF. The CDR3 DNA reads TGCGCCAGCAGCCCGAGGGAAGACTATGGCTACACCTTC.

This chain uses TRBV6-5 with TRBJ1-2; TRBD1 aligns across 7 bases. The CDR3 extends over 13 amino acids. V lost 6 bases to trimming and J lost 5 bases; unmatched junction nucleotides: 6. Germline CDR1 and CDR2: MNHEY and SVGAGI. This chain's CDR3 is CASSSEQGYGYTF. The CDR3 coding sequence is TGTGCCAGCAGCTCAGAACAGGGGTATGGCTACACCTTC.

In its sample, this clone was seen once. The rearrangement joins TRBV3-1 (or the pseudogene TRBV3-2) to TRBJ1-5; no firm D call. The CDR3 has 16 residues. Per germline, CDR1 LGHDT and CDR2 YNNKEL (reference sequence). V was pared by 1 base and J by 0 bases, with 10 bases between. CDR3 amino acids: CASSQGYSYSNQPQHF. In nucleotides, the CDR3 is TGTGCCAGCAGCCAAGGGTATAGCTATAGCAATCAGCCCCAGCATTTT.

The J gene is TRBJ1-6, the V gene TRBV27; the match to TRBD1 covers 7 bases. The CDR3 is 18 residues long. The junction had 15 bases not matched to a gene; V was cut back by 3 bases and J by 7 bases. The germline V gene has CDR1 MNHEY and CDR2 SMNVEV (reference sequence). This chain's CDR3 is CASSFQGQVPTRNSPLHF. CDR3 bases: TGTGCCAGCAGTTTTCAAGGACAGGTTCCCACCAGGAATTCACCCCTCCACTTT.

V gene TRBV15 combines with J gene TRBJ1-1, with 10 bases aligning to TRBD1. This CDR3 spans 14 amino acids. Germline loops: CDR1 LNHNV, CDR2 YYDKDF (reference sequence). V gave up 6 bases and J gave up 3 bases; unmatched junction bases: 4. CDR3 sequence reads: CATRLGQGDTEAFF. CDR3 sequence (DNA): TGTGCCACCAGACTAGGACAGGGGGACACTGAAGCTTTCTTT.

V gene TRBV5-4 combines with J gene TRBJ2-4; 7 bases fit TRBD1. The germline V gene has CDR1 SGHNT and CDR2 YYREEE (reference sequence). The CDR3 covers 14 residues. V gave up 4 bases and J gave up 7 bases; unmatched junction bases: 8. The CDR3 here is CASSRKGAINIQYF. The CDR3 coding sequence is TGTGCCAGCAGCCGGAAGGGGGCTATTAACATTCAGTACTTC. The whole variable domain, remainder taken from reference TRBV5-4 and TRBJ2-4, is ETGVTQSPTHLIKTRGQQVTLRCSSQSGHNTVSWYQQALGQGPQFIFQYYREEENGRGNFPPRFSGLQFPNYSSELNVNALELDDSALYLCASSRKGAINIQYFGAGTRLSVL.

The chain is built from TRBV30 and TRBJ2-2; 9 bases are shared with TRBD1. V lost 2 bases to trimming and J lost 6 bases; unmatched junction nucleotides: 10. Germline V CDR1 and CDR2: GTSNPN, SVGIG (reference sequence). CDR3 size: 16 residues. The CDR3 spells CAWSRMDRGGAGELFF. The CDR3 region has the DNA TGTGCCTGGAGTCGGATGGACAGGGGAGGTGCCGGGGAGCTGTTTTTT.

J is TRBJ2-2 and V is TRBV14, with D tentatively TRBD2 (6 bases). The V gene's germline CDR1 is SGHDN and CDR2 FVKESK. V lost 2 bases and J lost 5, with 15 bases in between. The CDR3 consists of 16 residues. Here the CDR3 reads CASSQRGVRRTGELFF. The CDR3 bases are TGTGCCAGCAGCCAACGCGGGGTTAGAAGGACCGGGGAGCTGTTTTTT.

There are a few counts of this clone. CDR3 protein: CASSLYYSNQPQHF. The CDR3 DNA sequence: TGCGCCAGCAGCTTGTACTATAGCAATCAGCCCCAGCATTTT. The V gene is TRBV5-1, the J gene TRBJ1-5; D not resolved. Germline V gene sequence: CDR1 SGHRS, CDR2 YFSETQ. V lost 1 base and J lost 0, with 5 bases in between. CDR3 length: 14 residues.

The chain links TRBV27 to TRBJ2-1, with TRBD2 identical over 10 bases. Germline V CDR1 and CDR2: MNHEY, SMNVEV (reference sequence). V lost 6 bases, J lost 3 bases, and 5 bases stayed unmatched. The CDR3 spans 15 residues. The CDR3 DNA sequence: TGTGCCAGCAGCACCGGGACTAGCGTCTACAATGAGCAGTTCTTC. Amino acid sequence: CASSTGTSVYNEQFF.

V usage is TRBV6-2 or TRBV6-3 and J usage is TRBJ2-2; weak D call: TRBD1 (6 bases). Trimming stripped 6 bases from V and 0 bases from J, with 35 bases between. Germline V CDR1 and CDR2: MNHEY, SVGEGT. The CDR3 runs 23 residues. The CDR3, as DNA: TGTGCCAGCAGCCTAGGACCATTGGGACAAGCGGTGAAAACCAACTCGAACACCGGGGAGCTGTTTTTT. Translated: CASSLGPLGQAVKTNSNTGELFF.

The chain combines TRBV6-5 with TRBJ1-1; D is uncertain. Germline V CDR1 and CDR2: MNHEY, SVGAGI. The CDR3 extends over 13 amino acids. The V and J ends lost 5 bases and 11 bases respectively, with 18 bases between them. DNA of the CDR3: TGTGCCAGCAGTACCCAGACATATACCGCGGCTTTCTTT. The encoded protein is CASSTQTYTAAFF.

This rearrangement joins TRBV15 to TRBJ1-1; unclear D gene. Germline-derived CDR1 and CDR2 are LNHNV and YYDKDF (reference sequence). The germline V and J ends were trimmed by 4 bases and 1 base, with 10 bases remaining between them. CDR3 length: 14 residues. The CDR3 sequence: CATSKGLRNTEAFF. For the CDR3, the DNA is TGTGCCACCAGCAAAGGACTGAGGAACACTGAAGCTTTCTTT.

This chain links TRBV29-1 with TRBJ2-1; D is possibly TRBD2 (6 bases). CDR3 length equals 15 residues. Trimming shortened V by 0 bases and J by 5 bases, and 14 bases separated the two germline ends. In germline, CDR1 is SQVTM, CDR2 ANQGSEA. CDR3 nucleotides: TGCAGCGTTGAAGAAGGCGGGGAGGTGCACAATGAGCAGTTCTTC. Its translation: CSVEEGGEVHNEQFF.

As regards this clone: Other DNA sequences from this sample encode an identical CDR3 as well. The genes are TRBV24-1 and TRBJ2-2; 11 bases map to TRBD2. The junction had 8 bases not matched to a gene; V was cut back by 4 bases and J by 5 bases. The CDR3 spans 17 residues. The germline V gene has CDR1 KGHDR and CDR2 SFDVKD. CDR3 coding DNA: TGTGCCACCAGTGACCCTAGCGGGGGGTCCATTACCGGGGAGCTGTTTTTT. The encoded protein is CATSDPSGGSITGELFF.

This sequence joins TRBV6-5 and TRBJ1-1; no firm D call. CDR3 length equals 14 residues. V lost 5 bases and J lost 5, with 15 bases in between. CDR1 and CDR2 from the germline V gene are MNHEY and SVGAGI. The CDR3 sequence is CASSPGESQTEAFF. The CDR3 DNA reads TGTGCCAGCAGTCCCGGAGAGTCTCAGACTGAAGCTTTCTTT.

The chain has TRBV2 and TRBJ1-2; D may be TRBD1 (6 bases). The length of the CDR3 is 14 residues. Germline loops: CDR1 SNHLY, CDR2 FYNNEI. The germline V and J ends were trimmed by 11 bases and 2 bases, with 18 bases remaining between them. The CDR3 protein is CAAQQGPGNYGYTF. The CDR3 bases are TGTGCCGCTCAACAGGGACCTGGCAACTATGGCTACACCTTC.

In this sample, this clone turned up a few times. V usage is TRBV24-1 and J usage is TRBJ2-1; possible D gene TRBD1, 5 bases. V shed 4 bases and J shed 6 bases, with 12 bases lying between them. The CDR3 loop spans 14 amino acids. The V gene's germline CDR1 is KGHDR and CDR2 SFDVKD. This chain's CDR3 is CATSDLNQGNEQFF. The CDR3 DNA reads TGTGCCACCAGTGACCTTAACCAGGGCAATGAGCAGTTCTTC.

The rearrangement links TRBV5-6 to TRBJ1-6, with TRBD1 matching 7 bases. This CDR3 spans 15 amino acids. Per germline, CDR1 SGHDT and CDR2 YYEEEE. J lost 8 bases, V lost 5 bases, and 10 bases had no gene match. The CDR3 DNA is TGTGCCAGCAGTATAAAACAGGGGCGACATTCACCCCTCCACTTT. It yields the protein CASSIKQGRHSPLHF.

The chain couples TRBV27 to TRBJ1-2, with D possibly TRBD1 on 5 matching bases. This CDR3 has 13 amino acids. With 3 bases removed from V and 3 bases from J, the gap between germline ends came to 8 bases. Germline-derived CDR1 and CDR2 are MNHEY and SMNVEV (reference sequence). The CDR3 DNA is TGTGCCAGCAGTTTGAAGGGGTACTATGGCTACACCTTC. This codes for CASSLKGYYGYTF.

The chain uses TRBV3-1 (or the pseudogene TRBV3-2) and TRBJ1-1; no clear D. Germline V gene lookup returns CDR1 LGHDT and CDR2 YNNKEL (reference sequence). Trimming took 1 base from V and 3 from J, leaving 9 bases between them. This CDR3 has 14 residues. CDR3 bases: TGTGCCAGCAGCCAAGTATCGGTAGACACTGAAGCTTTCTTT. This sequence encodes CASSQVSVDTEAFF.

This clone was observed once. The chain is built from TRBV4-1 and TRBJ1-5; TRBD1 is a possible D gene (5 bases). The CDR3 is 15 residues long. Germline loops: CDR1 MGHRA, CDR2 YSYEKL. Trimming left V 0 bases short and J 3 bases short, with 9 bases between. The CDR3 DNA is TGCGCCAGCAGCCAAGACGACAGAAACAATCAGCCCCAGCATTTT. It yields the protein CASSQDDRNNQPQHF.